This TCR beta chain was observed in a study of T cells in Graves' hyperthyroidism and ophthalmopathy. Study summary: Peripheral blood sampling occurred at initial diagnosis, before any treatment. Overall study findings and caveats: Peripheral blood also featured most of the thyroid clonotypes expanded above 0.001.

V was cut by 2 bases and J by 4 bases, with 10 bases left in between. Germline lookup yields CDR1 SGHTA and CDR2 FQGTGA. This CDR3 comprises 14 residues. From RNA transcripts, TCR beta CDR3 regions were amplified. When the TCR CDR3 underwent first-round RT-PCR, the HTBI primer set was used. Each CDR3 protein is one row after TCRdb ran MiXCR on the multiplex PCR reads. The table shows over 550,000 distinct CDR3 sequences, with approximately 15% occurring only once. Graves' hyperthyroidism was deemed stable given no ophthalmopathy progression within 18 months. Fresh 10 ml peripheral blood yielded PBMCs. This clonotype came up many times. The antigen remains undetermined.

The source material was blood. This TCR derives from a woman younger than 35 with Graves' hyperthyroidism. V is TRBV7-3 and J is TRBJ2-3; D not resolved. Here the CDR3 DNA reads TGTGCCAGCAGCTTATCCGTGGGCGCAGATACGCAGTATTTT. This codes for CASSLSVGADTQYF.